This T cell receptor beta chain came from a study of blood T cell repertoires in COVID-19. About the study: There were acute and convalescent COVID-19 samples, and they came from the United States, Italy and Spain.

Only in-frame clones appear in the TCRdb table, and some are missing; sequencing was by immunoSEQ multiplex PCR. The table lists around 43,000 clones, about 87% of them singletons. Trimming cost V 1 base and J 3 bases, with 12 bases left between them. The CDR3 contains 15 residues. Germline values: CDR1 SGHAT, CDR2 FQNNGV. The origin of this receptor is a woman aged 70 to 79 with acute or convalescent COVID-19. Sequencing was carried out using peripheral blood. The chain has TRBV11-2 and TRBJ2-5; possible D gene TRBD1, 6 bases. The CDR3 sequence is CASSLVGGPEETQYF. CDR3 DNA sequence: TGTGCCAGCAGCTTAGTAGGGGGTCCCGAAGAGACCCAGTACTTC.